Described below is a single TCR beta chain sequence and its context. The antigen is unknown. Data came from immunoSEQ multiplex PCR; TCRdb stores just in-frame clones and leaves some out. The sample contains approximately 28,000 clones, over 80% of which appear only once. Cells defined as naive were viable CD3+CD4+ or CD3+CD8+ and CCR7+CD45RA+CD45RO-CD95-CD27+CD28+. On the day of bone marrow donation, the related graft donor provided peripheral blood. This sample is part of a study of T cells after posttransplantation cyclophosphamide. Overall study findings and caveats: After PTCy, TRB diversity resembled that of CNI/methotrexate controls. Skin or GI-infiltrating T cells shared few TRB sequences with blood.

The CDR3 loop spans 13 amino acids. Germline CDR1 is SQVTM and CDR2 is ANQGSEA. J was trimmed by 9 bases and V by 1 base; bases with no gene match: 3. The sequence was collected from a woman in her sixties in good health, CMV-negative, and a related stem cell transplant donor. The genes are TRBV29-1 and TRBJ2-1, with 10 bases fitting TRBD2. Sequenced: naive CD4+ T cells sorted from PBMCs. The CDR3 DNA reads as TGCAGCGTTGAAGGTCTAGCGGGAGTTGAGCAGTTCTTC. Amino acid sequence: CSVEGLAGVEQFF.